The sequence of this TCR beta chain was determined in a study of identical twins. The J segment lost 3 bases and the V segment lost 0 bases, leaving 3 bases of the junction unmatched. This CDR3 spans 17 amino acids. In germline, CDR1 is MGHRA, CDR2 YSYEKL. Each CDR3 protein gets one entry after TCRdb re-called the 5' RACE reads with MiXCR. The sample has over 600,000 distinct CDR3 sequences, less than 25% seen once. A further study also used this sample, focusing on T cells expressing NK-cell markers. From that paper: There were a handful of donors in whom these clonotypes also led the CD3+CD56-NKG2C+ fraction.

The sequence derives from a young woman in good health. Sequencing was done on a sample of PBMCs. The chain combines TRBV4-1 with TRBJ2-2; 11 nucleotides agree with TRBD1. CDR3 DNA sequence: TGCGCCAGCAGCCAAGACCGGGACAGGGGGTACACCGGGGAGCTGTTTTTT. Amino acids: CASSQDRDRGYTGELFF.